This entry lists 30 T cell receptor beta chains sequenced from one sample in a study of CD8 T cells in Susac syndrome. With random hexamers, reverse transcription was performed on about 0.5 to 1 ug of RNA. TCRdb called the immunoSEQ multiplex PCR reads again in MiXCR, with one record for every CDR3 protein. Seen here are about 130,000 distinct CDR3 sequences, around 94% observed once, and the top ten hold around 0.12%. The sample was CD4+ T cells from PBMCs. The receptor source for this set is a human donor with multiple sclerosis.

The chain carries TRBV7-2 and TRBJ2-5; 8 bases map to TRBD2. The CDR3 length is 14 residues. The V gene's germline CDR1 is SGHTA and CDR2 FQGNSA. V lost 6 bases and J lost 4; bases outside the gene matches: 7. The CDR3 DNA follows: TGTGCCAGCAGTCTTGGGAGCGGGGGAGAGACCCAGTACTTC. Residues: CASSLGSGGETQYF.

The CDR3: CASSQGVAAKNIQYF. The DNA for the CDR3 is TGTGCCAGCAGCCAAGGGGTGGCAGCCAAAAACATTCAGTACTTC. This chain joins TRBV3-1 and TRBJ2-4; D is uncertain. Germline CDR1 is LGHDT and CDR2 is YNNKEL (reference sequence). V lost 1 base, J lost 0 bases, and 7 bases lay in between. CDR3 length: 15 amino acids.

V is TRBV27 and J is TRBJ1-6; D not certain. Germline CDR1 MNHEY, CDR2 SMNVEV (reference sequence). V was pared by 2 bases and J by 10 bases, with 9 bases between. The CDR3 is 13 residues long. The CDR3 sequence is CASSLRESSPLHF. The CDR3 DNA follows: TGTGCCAGCAGTTTAAGAGAAAGCTCACCCCTCCACTTT.

The gene calls are TRBV30 and TRBJ2-3; TRBD2 is a possible D gene (6 bases). Germline CDR1 is GTSNPN and CDR2 is SVGIG (reference sequence). Trimming shortened V by 6 bases and J by 4 bases, and 14 bases separated the two germline ends. There are 13 residues in the CDR3. This chain's CDR3 is CACLWEAPDTQYF. The CDR3 DNA sequence: TGTGCCTGCCTCTGGGAGGCCCCAGATACGCAGTATTTT.

This sequence joins TRBV3-1 and TRBJ1-4; 7 bases agree with TRBD1. Germline V lookup: CDR1 LGHDT, CDR2 YNNKEL (reference sequence). There are 15 residues in the CDR3. The trim removed 2 bases at V and 8 bases at J, leaving 8 bases unmatched. CDR3 in DNA: TGTGCCAGCAGCCAACCCGACAGGGTAGCCGAAAAACTGTTTTTT. Amino acid sequence: CASSQPDRVAEKLFF.

The V call is TRBV6-1, the J call TRBJ1-1, with D maybe TRBD1 (6 bases). The CDR3 totals 14 residues. Germline loops: CDR1 MNHNS, CDR2 SASEGT. The V and J ends lost 8 bases and 3 bases respectively, with 16 bases between them. In DNA, the CDR3 is TGTGCCAGCGTTACAGGGTGGGGTTACACTGAAGCTTTCTTT. Translating gives CASVTGWGYTEAFF.

The chain couples TRBV25-1 to TRBJ2-1; 11 nucleotides align to TRBD2. The CDR3 runs 15 residues. CDR1 MGHDK and CDR2 SYGVNS come from the germline V gene. V gave up 3 bases and J gave up 8 bases; unmatched junction bases: 6. The CDR3 DNA follows: TGTGCCAGCAGTGAGTTAGCGGGAGGGGGAGATGAGCAGTTCTTC. This gives the protein CASSELAGGGDEQFF.

The chain is built from TRBV20-1 and TRBJ2-5, with D tentatively TRBD1 or TRBD2 (5 bases each). The V end was cut by 5 bases, the J end by 5 bases, with 18 bases between. This CDR3 is 14 amino acids long. CDR1 is DFQATT and CDR2 is SNEGSKA in the germline V gene (reference sequence). The CDR3 DNA follows: TGCAGTGCTTACTCGCCAGGGCCGGGGGAGACCCAGTACTTC. This sequence encodes CSAYSPGPGETQYF.

The chain combines TRBV30 with TRBJ2-1; D gene uncertain. The CDR3 sequence is 14 residues long. The V gene lost 0 bases and the J gene lost 5 bases, with 11 bases spanning the gap. In germline, CDR1 is GTSNPN, CDR2 SVGIG (reference sequence). Written as DNA, the CDR3 is TGTGCCTGGAGTGTACGGCAAGGAGACAATGAGCAGTTCTTC. It encodes CAWSVRQGDNEQFF.

As for this clonotype: The germline gene is not matched at one end of the junction; a read error may be the cause. The genes are TRBV6-1 and TRBJ1-2, with 7 nucleotides matching TRBD1. Germline lookup yields CDR1 MNHNS and CDR2 SASEGT. This CDR3 is 11 amino acids long. The chain's CDR3 is CASSGRTGARF. Written as DNA, the CDR3 is TGTGCCAGCAGTGGGAGGACAGGAGCGCGCTTC.

CDR3 nucleotides: TGCGCCAGCAGCTTGGATGGGGCAGGGGAGGACGAGCAGTACTTC. The encoded protein is CASSLDGAGEDEQYF. This chain connects TRBV5-1 to TRBJ2-7; D possibly matches TRBD1 or TRBD2 (6 bases each). The CDR3 has 15 residues. The germline V and J ends were trimmed by 0 bases and 5 bases, with 15 bases remaining between them. Germline V gene data show CDR1 as SGHRS and CDR2 as YFSETQ.

This chain links TRBV3-1 with TRBJ2-7; D is perhaps TRBD1 or TRBD2 (5 bases each). Per germline, CDR1 LGHDT and CDR2 YNNKEL (reference sequence). The CDR3 runs to 14 residues. Trimming pared 2 bases from V and 7 bases from J, leaving 15 bases between. CDR3 region: CASSQSPTGREQYF. In DNA form, the CDR3 reads TGTGCCAGCAGCCAATCCCCTACGGGGCGGGAGCAGTACTTC.

This chain connects TRBV23-1 to TRBJ2-6; tentatively, D is TRBD1 (6 bases). TRBV23-1 is sorted into the ORF group, with uncertain function. Trimming left V 0 bases short and J 3 bases short, with 18 bases between. CDR3 length: 19 amino acids. The CDR3 is CASSQSKVLGAGGANVLTF. CDR3 nucleotide sequence: TGCGCCAGCAGTCAATCGAAAGTTCTGGGGGCGGGTGGGGCCAACGTCCTGACTTTC.

CDR3 sequence reads: CASSLRDSAYEQYF. The CDR3 bases are TGTGCCAGCAGCCTCCGGGACAGCGCCTACGAGCAGTACTTC. V and J are TRBV7-9 and TRBJ2-7, with TRBD1 matching over 7 bases. This CDR3 region has 14 residues. Germline V lookup: CDR1 SEHNR, CDR2 FQNEAQ (reference sequence). J gave up 2 bases and V 5 bases, and 6 bases lay outside the gene matches.

The gene calls are TRBV6-1 and TRBJ2-3, with 7 bases matching TRBD1. From germline, CDR1 is MNHNS and CDR2 SASEGT. The CDR3 has 17 residues. With V trimmed by 6 bases and J by 0 bases, 12 bases remained unmatched. The CDR3 region is CASSPTPQGTSTDTQYF. CDR3 DNA sequence: TGTGCCAGCAGCCCGACCCCACAGGGGACCAGCACAGATACGCAGTATTTT.

The chain carries TRBV6-2 or TRBV6-3 and TRBJ2-7, with unresolved D. Germline V gene data show CDR1 as MNHEY and CDR2 as SVGEGT. The CDR3 runs 15 residues. V dropped 6 bases and J dropped 0 bases, with 15 bases sitting between them. The CDR3 region is CASSLRRAISYEQYF. CDR3 DNA: TGTGCCAGCAGCTTACGGAGAGCGATCTCCTACGAGCAGTACTTC.

This rearrangement joins TRBV27 to TRBJ1-1, with D tentatively TRBD1 (6 bases). V was trimmed by 3 bases and J by 0 bases, leaving 11 bases between them. The germline V gene encodes CDR1 MNHEY and CDR2 SMNVEV (reference sequence). The CDR3 consists of 15 residues. The CDR3 nucleotides are TGTGCCAGCAGTTTGGGAGGGGGGATGAACACTGAAGCTTTCTTT. It specifies CASSLGGGMNTEAFF.

V usage is TRBV2 and J usage is TRBJ2-1; 9 positions match TRBD1. The CDR3 runs 15 residues. Germline loops: CDR1 SNHLY, CDR2 FYNNEI. Trimming at V came to 6 bases and at J to 6 bases, leaving 9 bases not matched to a gene. The CDR3 DNA sequence: TGTGCCAGCAGGCCCGGGACAGGGAAGGGCAATGAGCAGTTCTTC. It yields the protein CASRPGTGKGNEQFF.

The V call is TRBV2, the J call TRBJ2-3, with TRBD2 matching 8 bases. The CDR3 has 15 residues. The germline V gene has CDR1 SNHLY and CDR2 FYNNEI. V lost 5 bases and J lost 2; bases outside the gene matches: 6. For the CDR3, the DNA is TGTGCCAGCAGTTTACTAGCGGTCCTCACAGATACGCAGTATTTT. Its protein product is CASSLLAVLTDTQYF.

The J gene is TRBJ1-1, the V gene TRBV7-8; D uncertain. Trimming took off 1 base at V and 11 bases at J, with 14 bases between the two ends. The CDR3 is 13 amino acids. Germline V CDR1 and CDR2: SGHVS, FQNEAQ. The CDR3 here is CASSLDTYLWAFF. DNA of the CDR3: TGTGCCAGCAGCTTAGACACATACCTCTGGGCTTTCTTT.

This clonotype has a single count. The J gene is TRBJ1-1, the V gene TRBV6-2 or TRBV6-3; 7 bases are shared with TRBD1. Germline V gives CDR1 MNHEY, CDR2 SVGEGT. Trimming took 2 bases from V and 1 from J; bases not matched to a gene: 4. The CDR3 is made up of 15 amino acids. For the CDR3, the DNA is TGTGCCAGCAGTTACGGAGGGACAGCGAACACTGAAGCTTTCTTT. It encodes CASSYGGTANTEAFF.

CDR3 in DNA: TGTGCCAGCAGCCGACTAGGATCGTCCTACGAGCAGTACTTC. Its translation: CASSRLGSSYEQYF. The chain couples TRBV27 to TRBJ2-7; a possible D gene is TRBD2 (6 bases). V shed 6 bases and J shed 1 base, with 13 bases lying between them. Germline lookup yields CDR1 MNHEY and CDR2 SMNVEV (reference sequence). The CDR3 spans 14 residues.

The chain couples TRBV2 to TRBJ1-2; D remains unclear. CDR1 is SNHLY and CDR2 is FYNNEI in the germline V gene. V lost 3 bases and J lost 7, with 6 bases in between. The CDR3 covers 11 residues. CDR3 DNA sequence: TGTGCCAGCAGTGAGAAGGGTGGCTACACCTTC. The encoded protein is CASSEKGGYTF.

V is TRBV20-1 and J is TRBJ1-1; D may be TRBD1 (6 bases). Germline loops: CDR1 DFQATT, CDR2 SNEGSKA (reference sequence). There are 20 residues in the CDR3. With 1 base removed from V and 1 base from J, the gap between germline ends came to 28 bases. CDR3 sequence (DNA): TGCAGTGCTAGAGGACGGGCTATAGGCAGGGGAAGATTTCCGAACACTGAAGCTTTCTTT. It translates to CSARGRAIGRGRFPNTEAFF.

This chain links TRBV29-1 with TRBJ1-1; no reliable D call. Germline V CDR1 and CDR2: SQVTM, ANQGSEA. The CDR3 runs 11 residues. V was trimmed by 4 bases and J by 7 bases, leaving 10 bases between them. The CDR3 is CSVVGGFEAFF. As DNA, the CDR3 is TGCAGCGTTGTAGGCGGGTTTGAAGCTTTCTTT.

The V call is TRBV20-1, the J call TRBJ1-2; D unclear. Trimming left V 0 bases short and J 2 bases short, with 10 bases between. The CDR3 consists of 14 residues. In germline, CDR1 is DFQATT, CDR2 SNEGSKA (reference sequence). CDR3 sequence: CSARDEARNYGYTF. As DNA, the CDR3 is TGCAGTGCTAGAGATGAGGCACGGAACTATGGCTACACCTTC.

This chain links TRBV19 with TRBJ2-1; D is perhaps TRBD1 (6 bases). V lost 4 bases, J lost 4 bases, and 8 bases lay in between. The CDR3 covers 13 residues. CDR1 LNHDA and CDR2 SQIVND come from the germline V gene (reference sequence). CDR3 nucleotides: TGTGCCAGTAGTACCCAGGGGTACAATGAGCAGTTCTTC. It specifies CASSTQGYNEQFF.

The chain links TRBV5-1 to TRBJ1-1, with D tentatively TRBD1 (5 bases). This CDR3 contains 12 residues. Trimming removed 1 base at V and 9 bases at J, with 10 bases between. Germline lookup yields CDR1 SGHRS and CDR2 YFSETQ. For the CDR3, the DNA is TGCGCCAGCAGCTTGATGGGGCAGAAAGCTTTCTTT. As protein: CASSLMGQKAFF.

The V call is TRBV5-1, the J call TRBJ2-7; D remains unclear. Per germline, CDR1 SGHRS and CDR2 YFSETQ. Deletions cut 2 bases from V and 0 bases from J, with 9 bases between. The CDR3 loop spans 14 amino acids. Here the CDR3 reads CASSFSPSSYEQYF. DNA of the CDR3: TGCGCCAGCAGCTTTTCCCCGAGCTCCTACGAGCAGTACTTC.

The chain couples TRBV20-1 to TRBJ2-1, with TRBD2 matching 12 bases. This CDR3 has 14 amino acids. Germline loops: CDR1 DFQATT, CDR2 SNEGSKA (reference sequence). Unmatched junction bases numbered 4, after V lost 1 base and J lost 9 bases. CDR3 DNA: TGCAGTGCTAGAGGACTAGCGGGAGTCAGTGAGCAGTTCTTC. As protein: CSARGLAGVSEQFF.